The entry below gives a single T cell receptor beta chain sequence along with its context. Its antigen is not known. This record belongs to a study of type 1 and type 2 diabetes patients. Amplification started from genomic DNA. Amplification of the beta chain CDR3 used 30 forward and 13 reverse multiplex primers. TCRdb used MiXCR to reprocess the multiplex PCR reads, holding one entry per CDR3 protein. The sample lists 280,000 or so distinct CDR3 sequences; around 47% were seen once. The V and J ends lost 0 bases and 7 bases, in that order; junction bases with no gene match: 11. Germline V gene data show CDR1 as GTSNPN and CDR2 as SVGIG (reference sequence). This CDR3 comprises 15 residues. Notes on the study in general: Type 2 diabetes and control samples shared highly correlated V and J usage, averaging around 0.97.

Material for sequencing was peripheral blood mononuclear cells (PBMCs). This receptor was taken from a man younger than 35 with type 2 diabetes. J is TRBJ1-2 and V is TRBV30, with TRBD1 identical over 7 bases. The CDR3 loop is CAWSVLGQEAFGYTF. In nucleotides, the CDR3 is TGTGCCTGGAGTGTACTCGGACAGGAGGCCTTTGGCTACACCTTC.